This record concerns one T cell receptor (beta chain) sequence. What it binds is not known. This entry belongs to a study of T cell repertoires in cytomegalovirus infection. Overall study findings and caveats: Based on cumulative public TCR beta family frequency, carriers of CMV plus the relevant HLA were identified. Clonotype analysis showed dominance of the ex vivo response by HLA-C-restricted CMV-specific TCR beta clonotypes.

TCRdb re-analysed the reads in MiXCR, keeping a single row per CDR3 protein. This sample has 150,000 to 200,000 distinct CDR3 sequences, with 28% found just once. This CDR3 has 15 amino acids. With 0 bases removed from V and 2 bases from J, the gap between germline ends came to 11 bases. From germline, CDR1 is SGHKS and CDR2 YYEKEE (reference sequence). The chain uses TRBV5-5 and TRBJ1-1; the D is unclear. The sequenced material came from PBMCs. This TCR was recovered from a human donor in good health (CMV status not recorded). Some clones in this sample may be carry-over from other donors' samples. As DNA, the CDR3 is TGTGCCAGCAGCTTGGTCCGGGGATATAACACTGAAGCTTTCTTT. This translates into CASSLVRGYNTEAFF.